This T cell receptor beta chain was captured in a study of blood T cell repertoires in COVID-19. The table came from immunoSEQ multiplex PCR; TCRdb's copy has only in-frame clones and leaves some out. Among around 200,000 clones, 80% to 85% were seen once, and the ten largest hold roughly 20%. CDR3 size: 17 residues. The rearrangement joins TRBV21-1 to TRBJ2-6; the table's D call, TRBD1, has no DNA check behind it. TRBV21-1 is listed as a pseudogene. Sample: peripheral blood. The sequence was collected from an elderly woman with active or convalescent COVID-19. The chain's CDR3 is CASSRDRGLSGANVLTF. DNA for the CDR3: TGTGCCAGCAGCAGGGACAGGGGGCTATCTGGGGCCAACGTCCTGACTTTC.